This T cell receptor (beta chain) originates from a study of blood T cell repertoires in COVID-19. Across the whole study: Sources were T cells, B-cell-depleted T cells, or PBMCs; the material itself was cDNA or gDNA.

In the original analysis: Using reference gene primer amplification, nucleated cell counts were estimated. Assay: immunoSEQ multiplex PCR; the TCRdb copy retains only in-frame clones and omits some. That table is the source of V, J and clone size, and D and trimming were worked out from the DNA. Here the sample spans about 160,000 clones, around 85% being singletons. Trimming stripped 1 base from V and 10 bases from J, with 17 bases between. Germline values: CDR1 LGHNT, CDR2 FRNRAP. The CDR3 totals 16 residues. Sequencing was carried out using peripheral blood. This TCR was sampled from a human donor with acute or convalescent COVID-19. The donor label of this sample is uncertain. The chain combines TRBV12-5 with TRBJ1-6; TRBD1 might be the D (5 bases). The CDR3 protein is CASGLALQRGDSPLHF. The CDR3 nucleotides read TGTGCTAGTGGTTTGGCCCTACAAAGGGGTGACTCACCCCTCCACTTT.